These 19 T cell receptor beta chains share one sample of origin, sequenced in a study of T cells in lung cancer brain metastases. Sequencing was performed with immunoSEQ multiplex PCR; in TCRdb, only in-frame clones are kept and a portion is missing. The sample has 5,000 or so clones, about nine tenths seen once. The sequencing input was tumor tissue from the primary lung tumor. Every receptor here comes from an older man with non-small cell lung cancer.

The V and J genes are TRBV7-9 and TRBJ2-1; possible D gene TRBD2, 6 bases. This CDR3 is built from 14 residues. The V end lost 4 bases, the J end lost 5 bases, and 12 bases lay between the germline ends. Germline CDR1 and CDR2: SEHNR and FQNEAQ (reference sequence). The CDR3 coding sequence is TGTGCCAGCAGCTCCAGACTAGGAAACAATGAGCAGTTCTTC. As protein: CASSSRLGNNEQFF.

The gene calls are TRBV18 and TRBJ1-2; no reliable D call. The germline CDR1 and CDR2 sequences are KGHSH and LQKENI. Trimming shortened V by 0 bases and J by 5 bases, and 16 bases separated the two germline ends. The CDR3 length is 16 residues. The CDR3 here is CASSPPNSQAGYGYTF. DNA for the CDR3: TGTGCCAGCTCACCACCAAACAGCCAGGCGGGGTATGGCTACACCTTC.

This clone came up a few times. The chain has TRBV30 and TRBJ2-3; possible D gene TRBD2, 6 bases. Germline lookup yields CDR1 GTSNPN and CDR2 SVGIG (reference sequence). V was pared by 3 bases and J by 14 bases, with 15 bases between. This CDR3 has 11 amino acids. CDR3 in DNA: TGTGCCTGGAGGCGGGATGGGAGTGGGTATTTT. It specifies CAWRRDGSGYF.

The CDR3 protein is CASSLREGDQPQHF. The CDR3 nucleotides are TGTGCCAGCAGTCTACGGGAGGGCGATCAGCCCCAGCATTTT. The rearrangement uses TRBV6-5 and TRBJ1-5, with D unclear. V shed 5 bases and J shed 5 bases, with 13 bases lying between them. Germline V gene data show CDR1 as MNHEY and CDR2 as SVGAGI. This CDR3 contains 14 residues.

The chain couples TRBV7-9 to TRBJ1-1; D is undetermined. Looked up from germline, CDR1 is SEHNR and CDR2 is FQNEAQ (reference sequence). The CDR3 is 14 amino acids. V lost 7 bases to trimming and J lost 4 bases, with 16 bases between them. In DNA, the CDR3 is TGTGCCAGCACCCCGACCGCTGTGGGCACTGAAGCTTTCTTT. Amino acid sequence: CASTPTAVGTEAFF.

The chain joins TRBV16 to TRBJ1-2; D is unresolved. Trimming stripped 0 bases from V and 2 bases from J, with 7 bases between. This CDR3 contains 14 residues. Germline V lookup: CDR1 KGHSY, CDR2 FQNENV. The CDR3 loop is CASSQSVRNYGYTF. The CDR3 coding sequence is TGTGCCAGCAGCCAATCAGTCAGAAACTATGGCTACACCTTC.

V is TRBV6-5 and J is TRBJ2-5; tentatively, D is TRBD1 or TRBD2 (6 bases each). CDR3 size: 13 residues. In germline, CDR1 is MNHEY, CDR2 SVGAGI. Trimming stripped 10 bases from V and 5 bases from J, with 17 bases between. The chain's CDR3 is CANGSGARETQYF. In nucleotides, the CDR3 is TGTGCCAACGGGTCGGGGGCGCGGGAGACCCAGTACTTC.

The CDR3 nucleotides are TGCGCCAGCAGCCAAGAACGTGGGTATGGCTACACCTTC. The encoded protein is CASSQERGYGYTF. The rearrangement uses TRBV4-1 and TRBJ1-2; D remains unclear. The length of the CDR3 is 13 residues. Germline-derived CDR1 and CDR2 are MGHRA and YSYEKL. Trimming cost V 0 bases and J 5 bases, with 7 bases left between them.

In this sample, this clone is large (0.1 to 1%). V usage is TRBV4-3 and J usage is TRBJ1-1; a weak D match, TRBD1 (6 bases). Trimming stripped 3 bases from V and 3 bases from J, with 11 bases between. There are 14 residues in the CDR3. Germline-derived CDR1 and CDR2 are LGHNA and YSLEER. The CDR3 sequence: CASSQGDTDTEAFF. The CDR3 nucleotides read TGCGCCAGCAGCCAGGGGGACACAGACACTGAAGCTTTCTTT.

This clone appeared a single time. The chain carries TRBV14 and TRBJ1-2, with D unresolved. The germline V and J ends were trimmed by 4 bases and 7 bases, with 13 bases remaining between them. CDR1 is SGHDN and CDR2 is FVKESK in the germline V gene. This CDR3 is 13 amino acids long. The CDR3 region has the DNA TGTGCCAGCAGCCTCGATATTTGGAGTGGCTACACCTTC. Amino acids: CASSLDIWSGYTF.

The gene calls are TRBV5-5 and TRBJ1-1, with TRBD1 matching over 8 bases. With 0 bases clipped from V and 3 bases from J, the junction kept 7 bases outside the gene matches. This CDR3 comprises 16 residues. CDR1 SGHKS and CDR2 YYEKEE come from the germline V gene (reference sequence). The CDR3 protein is CASSLVVRTGHTEAFF. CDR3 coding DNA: TGTGCCAGCAGCTTGGTAGTTCGGACAGGGCACACTGAAGCTTTCTTT. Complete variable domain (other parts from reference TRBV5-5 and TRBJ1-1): DAGVTQSPTHLIKTRGQQVTLRCSPISGHKSVSWYQQVLGQGPQFIFQYYEKEERGRGNFPDRFSARQFPNYSSELNVNALLLGDSALYLCASSLVVRTGHTEAFFGQGTRLTVV.

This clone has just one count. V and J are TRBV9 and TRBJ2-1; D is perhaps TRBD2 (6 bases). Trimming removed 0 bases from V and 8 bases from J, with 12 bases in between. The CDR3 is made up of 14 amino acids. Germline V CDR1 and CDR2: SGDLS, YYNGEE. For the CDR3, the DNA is TGTGCCAGCAGCGTAGTGCTGGGGGAGGATGAGCAGTTCTTC. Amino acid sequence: CASSVVLGEDEQFF. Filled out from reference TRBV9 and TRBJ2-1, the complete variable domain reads DSGVTQTPKHLITATGQRVTLRCSPRSGDLSVYWYQQSLDQGLQFLIQYYNGEERAKGNILERFSAQQFPDLHSELNLSSLELGDSALYFCASSVVLGEDEQFFGPGTRLTVL.

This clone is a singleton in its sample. For the CDR3, the DNA is TGTGCCAGCAGCCTACTTGGACAATTTGGGGAGACCCAGTACTTC. It specifies CASSLLGQFGETQYF. The chain carries TRBV14 and TRBJ2-5; a weak D match, TRBD1 (5 bases). CDR3 length: 15 amino acids. The germline CDR1 and CDR2 sequences are SGHDN and FVKESK. Trimming took 4 bases from V and 5 from J, leaving 17 bases between them.

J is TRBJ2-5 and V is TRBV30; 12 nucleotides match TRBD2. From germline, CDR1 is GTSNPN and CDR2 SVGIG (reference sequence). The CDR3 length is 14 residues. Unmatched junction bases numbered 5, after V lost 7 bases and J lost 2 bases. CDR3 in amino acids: CAYGTSGRQETQYF. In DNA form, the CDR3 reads TGTGCCTATGGCACTAGCGGGAGGCAAGAGACCCAGTACTTC.

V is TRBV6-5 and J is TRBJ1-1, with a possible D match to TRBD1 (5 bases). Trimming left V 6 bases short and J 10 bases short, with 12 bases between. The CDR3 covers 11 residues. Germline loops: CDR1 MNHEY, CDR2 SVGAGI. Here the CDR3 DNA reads TGTGCCAGCAGGAGGGACCGTCGAGCTTTCTTT. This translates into CASRRDRRAFF.

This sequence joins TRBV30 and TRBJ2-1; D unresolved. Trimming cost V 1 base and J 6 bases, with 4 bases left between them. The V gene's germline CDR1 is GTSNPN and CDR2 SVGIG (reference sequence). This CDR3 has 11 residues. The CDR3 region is CAWSGFNEQFF. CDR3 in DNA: TGTGCCTGGAGTGGGTTCAATGAGCAGTTCTTC.

The CDR3 sequence: CASSTGTMQYF. CDR3 DNA sequence: TGTGCCAGCAGTACCGGGACTATGCAGTATTTT. The chain carries TRBV6-1 and TRBJ2-3; TRBD2 matches at 7 bases. Germline V gives CDR1 MNHNS, CDR2 SASEGT. With 5 bases clipped from V and 11 bases from J, the junction kept 4 bases outside the gene matches. This CDR3 is built from 11 residues.

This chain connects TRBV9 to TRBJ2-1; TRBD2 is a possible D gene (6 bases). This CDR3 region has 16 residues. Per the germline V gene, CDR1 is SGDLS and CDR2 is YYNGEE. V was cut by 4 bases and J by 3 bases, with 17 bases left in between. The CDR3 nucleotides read TGTGCCAGCAGCCGAAAATCTCGCGGGAACTACAATGAGCAGTTCTTC. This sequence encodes CASSRKSRGNYNEQFF.

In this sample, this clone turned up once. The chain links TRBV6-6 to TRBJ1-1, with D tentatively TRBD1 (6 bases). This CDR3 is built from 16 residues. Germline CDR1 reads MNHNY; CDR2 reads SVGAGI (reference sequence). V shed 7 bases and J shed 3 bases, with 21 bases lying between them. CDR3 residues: CASTSRGLVEYTEAFF. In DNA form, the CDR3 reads TGTGCCAGCACCTCTCGGGGGCTGGTAGAGTACACTGAAGCTTTCTTT.